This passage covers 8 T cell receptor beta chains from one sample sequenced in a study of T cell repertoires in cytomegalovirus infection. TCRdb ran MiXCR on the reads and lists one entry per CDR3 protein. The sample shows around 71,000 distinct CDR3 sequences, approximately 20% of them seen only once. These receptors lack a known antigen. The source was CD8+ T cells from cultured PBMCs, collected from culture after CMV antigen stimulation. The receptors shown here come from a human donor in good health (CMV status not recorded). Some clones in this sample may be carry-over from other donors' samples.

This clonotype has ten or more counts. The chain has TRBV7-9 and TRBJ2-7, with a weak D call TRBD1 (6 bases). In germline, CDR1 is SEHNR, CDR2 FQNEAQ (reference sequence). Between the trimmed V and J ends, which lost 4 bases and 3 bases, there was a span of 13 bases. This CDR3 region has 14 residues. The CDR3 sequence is CASSSPDSYYEQYF. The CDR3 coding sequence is TGTGCCAGCAGCTCCCCGGACAGCTACTACGAGCAGTACTTC.

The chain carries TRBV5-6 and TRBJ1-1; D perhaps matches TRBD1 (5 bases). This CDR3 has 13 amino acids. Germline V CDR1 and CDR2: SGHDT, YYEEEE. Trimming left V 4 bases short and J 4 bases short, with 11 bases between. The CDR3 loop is CASSLQGFTEAFF. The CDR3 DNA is TGTGCCAGCAGCCTGCAGGGATTCACTGAAGCTTTCTTT.

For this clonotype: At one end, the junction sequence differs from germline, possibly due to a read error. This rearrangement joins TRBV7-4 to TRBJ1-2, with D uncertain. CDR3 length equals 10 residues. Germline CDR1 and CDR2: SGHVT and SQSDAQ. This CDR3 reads CASSAPGISF. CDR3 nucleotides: TGTGCCAGCTCCGCCCCCGGGATTTCCTTC. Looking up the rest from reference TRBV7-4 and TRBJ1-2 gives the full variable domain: GAGVSQSPRYKVAKRGRDVALRCDSISGHVTLYWYRQTLGQGSEVLTYSQSDAQRDKSGRPSGRFSAERPERSVSTLKIQRTEQGDSAVYLCASSAPGISFGSGTRLTVV.

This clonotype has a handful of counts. CDR3 region: CASSGPRDIQETQYF. The DNA for the CDR3 is TGTGCCAGCAGTGGACCACGGGACATCCAAGAGACCCAGTACTTC. J is TRBJ2-5 and V is TRBV28; D is possibly TRBD1 (6 bases). Looked up from germline, CDR1 is MDHEN and CDR2 is SYDVKM. V lost 5 bases and J lost 1, with 14 bases in between. The CDR3 consists of 15 residues.

In nucleotides, the CDR3 is TGTGCCAGCAGCTCCCCACTCCTAGCGGGGGGCAGGACCCTCCCTCCCTACGAGCAGTACTTC. It is translated as CASSSPLLAGGRTLPPYEQYF. J is TRBJ2-7 and V is TRBV7-2; 11 bases fit TRBD2. V shed 4 bases, J shed 2 bases, and the junction held 22 bases outside the gene matches. CDR1 is SGHTA, CDR2 FQGNSA, per germline. CDR3 length: 21 residues.

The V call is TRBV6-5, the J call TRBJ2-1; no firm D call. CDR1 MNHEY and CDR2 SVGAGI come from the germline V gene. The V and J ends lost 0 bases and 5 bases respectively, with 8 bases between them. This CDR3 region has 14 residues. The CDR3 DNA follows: TGTGCCAGCAGTTACTCGGGCAGCCACAATGAGCAGTTCTTC. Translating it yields CASSYSGSHNEQFF.

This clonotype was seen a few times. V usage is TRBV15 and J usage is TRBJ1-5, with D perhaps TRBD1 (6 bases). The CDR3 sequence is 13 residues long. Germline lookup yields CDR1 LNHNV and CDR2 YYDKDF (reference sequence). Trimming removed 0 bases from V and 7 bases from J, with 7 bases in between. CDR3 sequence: CATSREQGQPQHF. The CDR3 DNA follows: TGTGCCACCAGCAGAGAACAGGGACAGCCCCAGCATTTT.

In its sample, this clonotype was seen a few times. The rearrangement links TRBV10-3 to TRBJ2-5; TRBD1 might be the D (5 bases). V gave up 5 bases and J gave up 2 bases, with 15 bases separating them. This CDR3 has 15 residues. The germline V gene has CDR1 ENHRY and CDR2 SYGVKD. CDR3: CAISTGETLQETQYF. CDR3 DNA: TGTGCCATCAGTACAGGAGAAACCTTGCAAGAGACCCAGTACTTC.